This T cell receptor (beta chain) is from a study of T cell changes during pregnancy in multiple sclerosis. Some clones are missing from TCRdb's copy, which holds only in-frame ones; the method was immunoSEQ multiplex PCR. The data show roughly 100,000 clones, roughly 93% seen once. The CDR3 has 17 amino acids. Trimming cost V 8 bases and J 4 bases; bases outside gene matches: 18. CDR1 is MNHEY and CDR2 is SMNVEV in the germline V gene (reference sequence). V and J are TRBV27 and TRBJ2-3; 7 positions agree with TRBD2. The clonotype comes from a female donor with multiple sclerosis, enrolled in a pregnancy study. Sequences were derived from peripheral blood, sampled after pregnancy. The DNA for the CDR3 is TGTGCCAGCGCCTTAGGGTCGGGCGGGAGTTTGGCAGATACGCAGTATTTT. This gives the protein CASALGSGGSLADTQYF.